A single sample is the source of the 19 T cell receptor beta chains below, sequenced in a study of response to subunit inactivated influenza vaccine. TCRdb processed the RT-PCR reads anew with MiXCR; each CDR3 protein has one entry. The top ten clones hold less than 8.5% of a sample with about 650,000 distinct CDR3 sequences, approximately 14% of them seen once. The specimen comprised PBMCs from blood, sampled less than 15 days before vaccination. The receptors originated from a man aged 50 to 60 who received an inactivated influenza vaccine.

This clonotype showed up just a few times. J is TRBJ2-2 and V is TRBV7-9; TRBD1 matches at 8 bases. In germline, CDR1 is SEHNR, CDR2 FQNEAQ (reference sequence). The CDR3 has 13 amino acids. The trim removed 4 bases at V and 10 bases at J, leaving 5 bases unmatched. The CDR3 is CASSYRGFEELFF. CDR3 bases: TGTGCCAGCAGCTACAGGGGGTTCGAGGAGCTGTTTTTT. The whole variable domain, remainder taken from reference TRBV7-9 and TRBJ2-2, is DTGVSQNPRHKITKRGQNVTFRCDPISEHNRLYWYRQTLGQGPEFLTYFQNEAQLEKSRLLSDRFSAERPKGSFSTLEIQRTEQGDSAMYLCASSYRGFEELFFGEGSRLTVL.

The chain employs TRBV10-2 and TRBJ1-5, with D perhaps TRBD1 (5 bases). V was clipped by 3 bases and J by 0 bases, with 15 bases between them. Germline CDR1 is WSHSY and CDR2 is SAAADI. This CDR3 is 17 amino acids long. CDR3 sequence: CASSDAVSGFSNQPQHF. For the CDR3, the DNA is TGCGCCAGCAGTGATGCGGTTTCAGGGTTTAGCAATCAGCCCCAGCATTTT.

This clonotype has more than one count but fewer than ten. The chain recombines TRBV18 with TRBJ2-1, with 7 positions matching TRBD1. Germline assignment: CDR1 KGHSH and CDR2 LQKENI. The junction had 10 bases not matched to a gene; V was cut back by 6 bases and J by 2 bases. The CDR3 consists of 16 residues. For the CDR3, the DNA is TGTGCCAGCTCGCCCTCGACAGGGCTAGCCTACAATGAGCAGTTCTTC. Amino acid sequence: CASSPSTGLAYNEQFF.

Only a few counts were recorded for this clonotype. This chain joins TRBV12-3 or TRBV12-4 and TRBJ2-5, with D unclear. V was shortened by 3 bases and J by 2 bases, with 7 bases between the two germline ends. The CDR3 consists of 13 residues. This chain's CDR3 is CASSLFLQETQYF. CDR3 nucleotide sequence: TGTGCCAGCAGTTTGTTTCTACAAGAGACCCAGTACTTC.

The CDR3 here is CASSLVRDSPSNEQYF. CDR3 nucleotide sequence: TGCGCCAGCAGCTTGGTCCGGGACAGCCCTTCTAACGAGCAGTACTTC. The gene calls are TRBV5-1 and TRBJ2-7, with 7 bases that match TRBD1. The J segment lost 5 bases and the V segment lost 0 bases, leaving 11 bases of the junction unmatched. Germline V gives CDR1 SGHRS, CDR2 YFSETQ. The CDR3 loop spans 16 amino acids.

The J gene is TRBJ2-7, the V gene TRBV4-3; unclear D gene. The CDR3 totals 15 residues. Germline CDR1 is LGHNA and CDR2 is YSLEER. V lost 1 base, J lost 1 base, and 11 bases lay in between. The CDR3 is CASSQANTWSYEQYF. Written as DNA, the CDR3 is TGCGCCAGCAGCCAAGCCAACACTTGGTCCTACGAGCAGTACTTC.

This clonotype occurred many times. The chain's CDR3 is CSASRGTRMYEQYF. CDR3 nucleotide sequence: TGCAGTGCTAGTCGAGGGACTAGGATGTACGAGCAGTACTTC. V usage is TRBV20-1 and J usage is TRBJ2-7; 8 bases are shared with TRBD2. CDR1 is DFQATT and CDR2 is SNEGSKA in the germline V gene (reference sequence). J lost 4 bases, V lost 3 bases, and 8 bases had no gene match. The CDR3 runs to 14 residues.

This rearrangement joins TRBV20-1 to TRBJ2-5; a weak D match, TRBD2 (5 bases). The CDR3 length is 14 residues. Germline lookup yields CDR1 DFQATT and CDR2 SNEGSKA (reference sequence). V lost 0 bases, J lost 5 bases, and 13 bases lay in between. Written as DNA, the CDR3 is TGCAGTGCTAGAGATCTTACCGGCGGGGAGACCCAGTACTTC. This codes for CSARDLTGGETQYF.

The rearrangement links TRBV15 to TRBJ1-1, with D unclear. The CDR3 runs to 13 residues. The germline gives CDR1 LNHNV, CDR2 YYDKDF (reference sequence). V shed 2 bases and J shed 1 base, with 5 bases lying between them. The CDR3 loop reads CATSRTRNTEAFF. In nucleotides, the CDR3 is TGTGCCACCAGCAGAACAAGGAACACTGAAGCTTTCTTT.

Many counts were recorded for this clonotype. The gene calls are TRBV2 and TRBJ1-5; D not certain. The CDR3 is 14 residues long. The germline gives CDR1 SNHLY, CDR2 FYNNEI. V lost 4 bases and J lost 4, with 11 bases in between. CDR3 DNA sequence: TGTGCCAGCAGTGTGGAGGAGCGTAATCAGCCCCAGCATTTT. This sequence encodes CASSVEERNQPQHF. The full variable domain, completed using reference TRBV2 and TRBJ1-5, is EPEVTQTPSHQVTQMGQEVILRCVPISNHLYFYWYRQILGQKVEFLVSFYNNEISEKSEIFDDQFSVERPDGSNFTLKIRSTKLEDSAMYFCASSVEERNQPQHFGDGTRLSIL.

V gene TRBV4-1 combines with J gene TRBJ1-2, with D hard to call. Trimming took 1 base from V and 8 from J, leaving 17 bases between them. The germline gives CDR1 MGHRA, CDR2 YSYEKL. The CDR3 extends over 15 amino acids. CDR3 nucleotide sequence: TGCGCCAGCAGCCAAGTGGTGGGTAACCCTATGGGCTACACCTTC. It specifies CASSQVVGNPMGYTF.

This clonotype was seen a few times. The CDR3 nucleotides are TGCGCCAGCAGCCAAGACCGGGAACAGCCCCAGCATTTT. This codes for CASSQDREQPQHF. The chain uses TRBV4-1 and TRBJ1-5; the D is unclear. The V and J ends lost 0 bases and 7 bases respectively, with 7 bases between them. In germline, CDR1 is MGHRA, CDR2 YSYEKL. The CDR3 contains 13 residues.

This chain joins TRBV5-1 and TRBJ2-5; 13 bases are a match to TRBD2. Germline V gives CDR1 SGHRS, CDR2 YFSETQ. This CDR3 region has 16 residues. V shed 4 bases, J shed 0 bases, and the junction held 3 bases outside the gene matches. CDR3 sequence reads: CASSPGLAGYQETQYF. In DNA, the CDR3 is TGCGCCAGCAGCCCGGGACTAGCGGGATACCAAGAGACCCAGTACTTC.

This clonotype was counted ten times or more. CDR3 protein: CASSLTSTNEKLFF. The CDR3 nucleotides read TGCGCCAGCAGCCTGACATCAACTAATGAAAAACTGTTTTTT. This chain uses TRBV5-1 with TRBJ1-4; D is ambiguous. The CDR3 has 14 residues. V lost 4 bases and J lost 0, with 7 bases in between. Germline CDR1 reads SGHRS; CDR2 reads YFSETQ.

This clonotype was seen a few times. The chain joins TRBV7-9 to TRBJ2-2; D is unresolved. The CDR3 covers 14 residues. The germline gives CDR1 SEHNR, CDR2 FQNEAQ (reference sequence). Trimming shortened V by 2 bases and J by 5 bases, and 9 bases separated the two germline ends. This chain's CDR3 is CASSLPRFTGELFF. As DNA, the CDR3 is TGTGCCAGCAGCTTACCCCGGTTTACCGGGGAGCTGTTTTTT.

The table lists this clonotype with a few counts. The chain carries TRBV20-1 and TRBJ2-6; no clear D gene. V was shortened by 1 base and J by 4 bases, with 17 bases between the two germline ends. Looked up from germline, CDR1 is DFQATT and CDR2 is SNEGSKA (reference sequence). CDR3 length equals 17 residues. The DNA for the CDR3 is TGCAGTGCTAGAGGTTCACTGGGATTGAAGGGGGCCAACGTCCTGACTTTC. It yields the protein CSARGSLGLKGANVLTF.

The table lists this clonotype with a few counts. The rearrangement joins TRBV4-1 to TRBJ1-4, with D maybe TRBD1 (5 bases). The CDR3 sequence is 15 residues long. V lost 0 bases, J lost 4 bases, and 9 bases lay in between. CDR1 is MGHRA and CDR2 is YSYEKL in the germline V gene. In DNA, the CDR3 is TGCGCCAGCAGCCAAGATCGACAGTTTAATGAAAAACTGTTTTTT. Translation gives CASSQDRQFNEKLFF.

The sample holds a few counts of this clonotype. The rearrangement uses TRBV6-1 and TRBJ2-3; 11 positions match TRBD2. CDR3 length: 15 amino acids. The germline CDR1 and CDR2 sequences are MNHNS and SASEGT. The J segment lost 4 bases and the V segment lost 8 bases, leaving 8 bases of the junction unmatched. In DNA form, the CDR3 reads TGTGCCAGCGGAACTAGCGGGAGTTTCGCAGATACGCAGTATTTT. It encodes CASGTSGSFADTQYF.

This clonotype occurred a few times. The chain has TRBV2 and TRBJ2-3; D is perhaps TRBD1 (5 bases). V dropped 4 bases and J dropped 8 bases, with 13 bases sitting between them. CDR1 is SNHLY, CDR2 FYNNEI, per germline. CDR3 length equals 13 residues. As DNA, the CDR3 is TGTGCCAGCAGTGTGTCAGGGTTGGGTACGCAGTATTTT. Protein sequence: CASSVSGLGTQYF.